These 8 T cell receptor beta chains share one sample of origin, sequenced in a study of T cells in pancreatic ductal adenocarcinoma. Sequencing was performed with immunoSEQ multiplex PCR; in TCRdb, only in-frame clones are kept and a portion is missing. The sample includes 2,000 to 3,000 clones, roughly 69% seen only once; the top ten take roughly 14%. Surgery without prior neoadjuvant therapy was the treatment of the selected pancreatic ductal adenocarcinoma patients. Sequenced: pancreatic tumor tissue. Receptors originate from a human donor with pancreatic ductal adenocarcinoma.

V usage is TRBV2 and J usage is TRBJ2-2; the D is unclear. V dropped 3 bases and J dropped 3 bases, with 8 bases sitting between them. Germline V gives CDR1 SNHLY, CDR2 FYNNEI. This CDR3 spans 14 amino acids. The CDR3 is CASSEKGHTGELFF. The CDR3 region has the DNA TGTGCCAGCAGTGAGAAGGGTCACACCGGGGAGCTGTTTTTT.

V gene TRBV11-2 combines with J gene TRBJ2-4, with D maybe TRBD1 (6 bases). The CDR3 has 17 residues. Germline CDR1 is SGHAT and CDR2 is FQNNGV. V was trimmed by 0 bases and J by 0 bases, leaving 12 bases between them. The CDR3 DNA follows: TGTGCCAGCAGCTTAGAAGGACAGATTCTAGCCAAAAACATTCAGTACTTC. Encoded protein: CASSLEGQILAKNIQYF.

The genes are TRBV7-2 and TRBJ2-1; D remains unclear. Germline-derived CDR1 and CDR2 are SGHTA and FQGNSA. The CDR3 consists of 12 residues. V lost 1 base and J 4 bases, leaving 2 bases between the germline ends. Written as DNA, the CDR3 is TGTGCCAGCAGCTTAGGGTACAATGAGCAGTTCTTC. Translation: CASSLGYNEQFF.

The chain has TRBV11-1 and TRBJ2-7; unclear D gene. CDR1 SGHAT and CDR2 FQDESV come from the germline V gene (reference sequence). This CDR3 is 11 amino acids long. V dropped 6 bases and J dropped 3 bases, with 6 bases sitting between them. The CDR3 DNA follows: TGTGCCAGCAGTTTATACTACGAGCAGTACTTC. It is translated as CASSLYYEQYF.

CDR3 DNA: TGTGCCAGCGGGATGGGGGACACGTACAATGAGCAGTTCTTC. Residues: CASGMGDTYNEQFF. V is TRBV9 and J is TRBJ2-1; possibly TRBD1 for D (6 bases). Trimming shortened V by 7 bases and J by 4 bases, and 15 bases separated the two germline ends. Germline V lookup: CDR1 SGDLS, CDR2 YYNGEE. This CDR3 contains 14 residues.

This sequence joins TRBV5-1 and TRBJ1-1; D is ambiguous. From germline, CDR1 is SGHRS and CDR2 YFSETQ. The germline V and J ends were trimmed by 3 bases and 0 bases, with 6 bases remaining between them. The length of the CDR3 is 13 residues. CDR3 sequence (DNA): TGCGCCAGCAGCTCCAGCATGAACACTGAAGCTTTCTTT. Encoded protein: CASSSSMNTEAFF.

The rearrangement uses TRBV7-9 and TRBJ2-7, with D maybe TRBD2 (6 bases). This CDR3 has 15 residues. Trimming removed 5 bases at V and 0 bases at J, with 14 bases between. Germline V gene sequence: CDR1 SEHNR, CDR2 FQNEAQ (reference sequence). This CDR3 is CASSGTSSSSYEQYF. DNA for the CDR3: TGTGCCAGCAGCGGCACTAGCTCTAGCTCCTACGAGCAGTACTTC.

The chain joins TRBV6-6 to TRBJ2-3, with D unresolved. V lost 2 bases and J lost 6, with 15 bases in between. The length of the CDR3 is 15 residues. Germline CDR1 and CDR2: MNHNY and SVGAGI (reference sequence). The CDR3 spells CASSYDPRIGDTQYF. CDR3 DNA: TGTGCCAGCAGTTACGATCCAAGGATAGGGGATACGCAGTATTTT.